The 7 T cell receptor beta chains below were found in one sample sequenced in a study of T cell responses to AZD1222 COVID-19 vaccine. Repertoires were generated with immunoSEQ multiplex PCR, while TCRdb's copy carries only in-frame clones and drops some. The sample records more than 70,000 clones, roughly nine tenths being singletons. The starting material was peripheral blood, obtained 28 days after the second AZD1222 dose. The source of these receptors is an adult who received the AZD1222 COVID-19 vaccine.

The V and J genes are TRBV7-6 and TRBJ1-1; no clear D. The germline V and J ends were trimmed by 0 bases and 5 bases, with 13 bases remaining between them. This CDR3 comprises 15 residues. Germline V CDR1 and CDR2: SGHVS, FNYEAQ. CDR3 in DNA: TGTGCCAGCAGCTTAGCGATTGGACGCGTTACTGAAGCTTTCTTT. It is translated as CASSLAIGRVTEAFF.

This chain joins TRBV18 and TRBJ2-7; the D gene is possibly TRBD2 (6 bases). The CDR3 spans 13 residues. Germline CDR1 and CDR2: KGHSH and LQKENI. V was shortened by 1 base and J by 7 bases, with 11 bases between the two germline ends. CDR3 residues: CASSPRGTEEQYF. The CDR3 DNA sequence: TGTGCCAGCTCACCACGAGGGACTGAGGAGCAGTACTTC.

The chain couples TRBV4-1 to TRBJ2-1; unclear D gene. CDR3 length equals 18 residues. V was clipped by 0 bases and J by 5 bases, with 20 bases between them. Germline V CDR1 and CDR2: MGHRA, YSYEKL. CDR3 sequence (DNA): TGCGCCAGCAGCCAAGAAGGCGGTTTCAGAGAAAAAAACAATGAGCAGTTCTTC. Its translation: CASSQEGGFREKNNEQFF.

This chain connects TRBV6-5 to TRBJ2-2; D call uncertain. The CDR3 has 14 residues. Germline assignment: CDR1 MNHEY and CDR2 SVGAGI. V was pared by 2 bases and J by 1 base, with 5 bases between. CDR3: CASSYEVNTGELFF. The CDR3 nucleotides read TGTGCCAGCAGTTACGAGGTGAACACCGGGGAGCTGTTTTTT.

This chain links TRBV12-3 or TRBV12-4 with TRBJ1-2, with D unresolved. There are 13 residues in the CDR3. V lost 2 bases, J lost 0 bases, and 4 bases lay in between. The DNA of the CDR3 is TGTGCCAGCAGTTTACTCACTAACTATGGCTACACCTTC. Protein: CASSLLTNYGYTF.

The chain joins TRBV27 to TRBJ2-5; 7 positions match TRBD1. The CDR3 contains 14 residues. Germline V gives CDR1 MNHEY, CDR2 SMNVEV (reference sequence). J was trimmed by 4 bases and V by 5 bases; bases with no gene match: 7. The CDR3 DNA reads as TGTGCCAGCAGTAACCGGGACAGAAGAGAGACCCAGTACTTC. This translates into CASSNRDRRETQYF.

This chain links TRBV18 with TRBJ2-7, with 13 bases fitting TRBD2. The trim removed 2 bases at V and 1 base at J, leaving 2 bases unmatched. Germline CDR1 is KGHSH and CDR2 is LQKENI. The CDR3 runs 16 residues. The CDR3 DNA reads TGTGCCAGCTCACCAAGGACTAGCGGGGGTTCCTACGAGCAGTACTTC. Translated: CASSPRTSGGSYEQYF.